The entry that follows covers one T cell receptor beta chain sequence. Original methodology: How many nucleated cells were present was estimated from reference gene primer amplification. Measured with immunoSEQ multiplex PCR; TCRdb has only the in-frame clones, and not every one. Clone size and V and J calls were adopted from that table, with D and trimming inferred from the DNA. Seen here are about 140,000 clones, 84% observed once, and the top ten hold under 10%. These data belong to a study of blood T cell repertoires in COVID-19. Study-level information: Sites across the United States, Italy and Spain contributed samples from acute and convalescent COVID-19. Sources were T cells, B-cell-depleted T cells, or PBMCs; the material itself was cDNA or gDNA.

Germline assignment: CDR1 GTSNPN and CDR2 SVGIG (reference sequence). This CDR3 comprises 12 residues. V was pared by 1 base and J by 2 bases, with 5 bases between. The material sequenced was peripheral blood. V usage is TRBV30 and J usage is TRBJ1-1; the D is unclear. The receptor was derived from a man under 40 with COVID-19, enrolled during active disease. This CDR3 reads CAWSGGNTEAFF. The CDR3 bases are TGTGCCTGGAGTGGAGGTAACACTGAAGCTTTCTTT. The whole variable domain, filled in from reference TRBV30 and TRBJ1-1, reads SQTIHQWPATLVQPVGSPLSLECTVEGTSNPNLYWYRQAAGRGLQLLFYSVGIGQISSEVPQNLSASRPQDRQFILSSKKLLLSDSGFYLCAWSGGNTEAFFGQGTRLTVV.